These T cell receptor beta chains were read from a single sample in a study of cytomegalovirus exposure and HLA in healthy donors. Libraries were prepared by immunoSEQ multiplex PCR; TCRdb keeps only in-frame clonotypes and omits some of them. The sample shows about 82,000 clones, around 80% of them seen only once. The specimen sequenced was PBMCs. The source is a human donor in good health. CDR3s include the opening cysteine and the closing phenylalanine or tryptophan. Each record gives: J gene, clone size, V gene, D gene, CDR3 DNA, CDR3 protein. The D gene is left open where the match is weak. Size tells how often a clone was seen (once, few, many) or the class of an expanded clone, and some rows leave it out.

J: TRBJ1-2
size: NA
V: TRBV4-1
D: NA
DNA: TGCGCCAGCAGCCCCGCAGGGTCGATGAATCCCGTCGGTTACACCTTC
CDR3: CASSPAGSMNPVGYTF

J: TRBJ1-1
size: NA
V: TRBV6-1
D: TRBD1
DNA: TGTGCCAGCAGTGAAATATACAGGGGTGAAGCTTTCTTT
CDR3: CASSEIYRGEAFF

J: TRBJ2-5
size: NA
V: TRBV5-6
D: NA
DNA: TGTGCCAGCAGCTTGTGGCCCGGACAGTTCCAAGAGACCCAGTACTTC
CDR3: CASSLWPGQFQETQYF

J: TRBJ2-7
size: NA
V: TRBV7-9
D: TRBD1
DNA: TGTGCCAGCAGCTTATCAACCGGACAGGGACCCTACGAGCAGTACTTC
CDR3: CASSLSTGQGPYEQYF

J: TRBJ2-5
size: NA
V: TRBV5-6
D: NA
DNA: TGTGCCAGCAGCTTGGGACAGGTGGAGACCCAGTACTTC
CDR3: CASSLGQVETQYF

J: TRBJ1-2
size: NA
V: TRBV5-5
D: NA
DNA: TGTGCCAGCAGCTTACAGGGTGTCTATGGCTACACCTTC
CDR3: CASSLQGVYGYTF

J: TRBJ2-1
size: NA
V: TRBV5-4
D: NA
DNA: TGTGCCAGCAGCTTGACGGGAAACAATGAGCAGTTCTTC
CDR3: CASSLTGNNEQFF

J: TRBJ1-4
size: NA
V: TRBV19
D: NA
DNA: TGTGCCAGTAGTATACCGGGGGGTCGAACTAATGAAAAACTGTTTTTT
CDR3: CASSIPGGRTNEKLFF

J: TRBJ2-7
size: NA
V: TRBV29-1
D: TRBD1
DNA: TGCAGCGTTGAACCGGCAGGGGGTGGCTACGAGCAGTACTTC
CDR3: CSVEPAGGGYEQYF

J: TRBJ2-3
size: NA
V: TRBV11-2
D: TRBD2
DNA: TGTGCCAGCAGGCCCATGACTAGCGGGGGCACAGATACGCAGTATTTT
CDR3: CASRPMTSGGTDTQYF

J: TRBJ2-7
size: NA
V: TRBV10-2
D: NA
DNA: TGCGCCACCCTTATGAGCGAGCAGTACTTC
CDR3: CATLMSEQYF

J: TRBJ2-5
size: NA
V: TRBV19
D: TRBD2
DNA: TGTGCCAGTAGTTCCCCAGCGGGGGACCCTCAAGAGACCCAGTACTTC
CDR3: CASSSPAGDPQETQYF

J: TRBJ2-3
size: NA
V: TRBV29-1
D: NA
DNA: TGCAGCGTTGAGGGGGACACCCCGACAGATACGCAGTATTTT
CDR3: CSVEGDTPTDTQYF

J: TRBJ2-1
size: NA
V: TRBV19
D: NA
DNA: TGTGCCAGTAGTATAGAAGGCCCTCAGGGAAATTACAATGAGCAGTTCTTC
CDR3: CASSIEGPQGNYNEQFF

J: TRBJ2-7
size: NA
V: TRBV30
D: NA
DNA: TGTGCCTGGAGTGTACTGGTGTACGAGCAGTACTTC
CDR3: CAWSVLVYEQYF

J: TRBJ2-7
size: NA
V: TRBV4-2
D: NA
DNA: TGTGCCAGCAGCTCCGCAGGGGACGAGCAGTACTTC
CDR3: CASSSAGDEQYF

J: TRBJ2-3
size: once
V: TRBV7-7
D: NA
DNA: TGTGCTAGCAGCGCCGGGGGGCTAAGCACAGATACGCAGTATTTT
CDR3: CASSAGGLSTDTQYF

J: TRBJ2-2
size: NA
V: TRBV4-1
D: NA
DNA: TGCGCCAGCAGCCAAGATTCGGGTTTCACCGGGGAGCTGTTTTTT
CDR3: CASSQDSGFTGELFF

J: TRBJ1-1
size: NA
V: TRBV19
D: NA
DNA: TGTGCCAGTCGCAGTAACAGGGCTGAAGCTTTCTTT
CDR3: CASRSNRAEAFF

J: TRBJ1-1
size: once
V: TRBV9
D: NA
DNA: TGTGCCAGCAGCGCCCCGGGAGCGAGCACTGAAGCTTTCTTT
CDR3: CASSAPGASTEAFF

J: TRBJ2-7
size: NA
V: TRBV5-1
D: TRBD2
DNA: TGCGCCAGCAGCTTGTTGGCGGCTAGCGGGGGAATTAGCTCCTACGAGCAGTACTTC
CDR3: CASSLLAASGGISSYEQYF

J: TRBJ2-7
size: NA
V: TRBV6-6
D: NA
DNA: TGTGCCAGCAGACATACCGGCCGGACAACCTACGAGCAGTACTTC
CDR3: CASRHTGRTTYEQYF

J: TRBJ2-1
size: NA
V: TRBV9
D: NA
DNA: TGTGCCAGCAGCGTTGGGACTTACGACAATGAGCAGTTCTTC
CDR3: CASSVGTYDNEQFF

J: TRBJ1-6
size: few
V: TRBV2
D: NA
DNA: TGTGCCAGCAGGATCTACGGGGGTGGGTCACCCCTCCACTTT
CDR3: CASRIYGGGSPLHF

J: TRBJ1-1
size: NA
V: TRBV6-6
D: TRBD1
DNA: TGTGCCAGCAGTTATGGTGGGGAGACAGGGGGCGGCCGAGCTTTCTTT
CDR3: CASSYGGETGGGRAFF

J: TRBJ1-1
size: NA
V: TRBV9
D: NA
DNA: TGTGCCAGCAGCCTCCGGAACACTGAAGCTTTCTTT
CDR3: CASSLRNTEAFF

J: TRBJ1-6
size: NA
V: TRBV19
D: NA
DNA: TGTGCCAGTGAGTGGTTTAGGGCCGGGAAAGGGAGTTCACTTAATTCACCCCTCCACTTT
CDR3: CASEWFRAGKGSSLNSPLHF

J: TRBJ1-1
size: NA
V: TRBV2
D: TRBD1
DNA: TGTGCCAGCATGCGACAGGGAGGCTTAGGTGGAGTCACTGAAGCTTTCTTT
CDR3: CASMRQGGLGGVTEAFF

J: TRBJ1-5
size: few
V: TRBV19
D: NA
DNA: TGTGCCAGTAGTATAGGGGGGGGAGCGCGGCGAAATCAGCCCCAGCATTTT
CDR3: CASSIGGGARRNQPQHF

J: TRBJ1-4
size: NA
V: TRBV2
D: NA
DNA: TGTGCCAGCAGTGAAGGGTCAGGGGTTGGTGAAAAACTGTTTTTT
CDR3: CASSEGSGVGEKLFF

J: TRBJ2-7
size: NA
V: TRBV29-1
D: NA
DNA: TGCAGCGTTGAAGTTACAGGGTCTTCCTACGAGCAGTACTTC
CDR3: CSVEVTGSSYEQYF

J: TRBJ2-3
size: NA
V: TRBV14
D: NA
DNA: TGTGCCAGCAGCCAAGCTTTCAGCGGGCGGGGTGGCACAGATACGCAGTATTTT
CDR3: CASSQAFSGRGGTDTQYF

J: TRBJ2-5
size: once
V: TRBV19
D: TRBD2
DNA: TGTGCCAGTAGTATTGGGACTAGCGGACAAGAGACCCAGTACTTC
CDR3: CASSIGTSGQETQYF

J: TRBJ1-1
size: NA
V: TRBV10-3
D: TRBD1
DNA: TGTGCCATCAGTCCAAGCCGGGACAGGGAATTTCGGAACACTGAAGCTTTCTTT
CDR3: CAISPSRDREFRNTEAFF

J: TRBJ1-1
size: NA
V: TRBV30
D: TRBD1
DNA: TGTGCCTGGAGGGTCTACAGGGACAGGGGTACTGAAGCTTTCTTT
CDR3: CAWRVYRDRGTEAFF

J: TRBJ1-1
size: NA
V: TRBV27
D: NA
DNA: TGTGCCAGCAGTTCCCATAGAAACACTGAAGCTTTCTTT
CDR3: CASSSHRNTEAFF

J: TRBJ2-7
size: NA
V: TRBV5-1
D: TRBD2
DNA: TGCGCCAGCAGCTCTCTAGCGGGGGGCTCCTACGAGCAGTACTTC
CDR3: CASSSLAGGSYEQYF

J: TRBJ1-4
size: NA
V: TRBV30
D: NA
DNA: TGTGCCTGGAGGCGTGCAGCCGGGAATTTTGGACTGTTTTTT
CDR3: CAWRRAAGNFGLFF

J: TRBJ2-1
size: NA
V: TRBV7-7
D: TRBD1
DNA: TGTGCCAGCAGCCAGGGGACAGGGAATTACAATGAGCAGTTCTTC
CDR3: CASSQGTGNYNEQFF

J: TRBJ2-7
size: NA
V: TRBV29-1
D: NA
DNA: TGCAGCGTTCAGGTTACCCCCTACGAGCAGTACTTC
CDR3: CSVQVTPYEQYF

J: TRBJ2-7
size: NA
V: TRBV6-5
D: NA
DNA: TGTGCCAGCAGTTACCAGGTAATCTCCTACGAGCAGTACTTC
CDR3: CASSYQVISYEQYF

J: TRBJ2-7
size: NA
V: TRBV6-1
D: NA
DNA: TGTGCCAGCACCCGAGGGCTAGCCTACGAGCAGTACTTC
CDR3: CASTRGLAYEQYF

J: TRBJ1-2
size: NA
V: TRBV29-1
D: NA
DNA: TGCAGCGTTGAACAGGGGTTTAACTATGGCTACACCTTC
CDR3: CSVEQGFNYGYTF

J: TRBJ1-5
size: NA
V: TRBV5-6
D: TRBD1
DNA: TGTGCCAGCAGCTTCCGAAGACAGGGCGGCAATCAGCCCCAGCATTTT
CDR3: CASSFRRQGGNQPQHF

J: TRBJ1-5
size: NA
V: TRBV11-2
D: NA
DNA: TGTGCCAGCAGCCGCGACAGTCCCCCCCAGCCCCAGCATTTT
CDR3: CASSRDSPPQPQHF

J: TRBJ2-1
size: NA
V: TRBV10-3
D: NA
DNA: TGTGCCATCAGTGCTATAATTGGTCAAAAGAGGAATGAGCAGTTCTTC
CDR3: CAISAIIGQKRNEQFF

J: TRBJ1-2
size: NA
V: TRBV7-9
D: NA
DNA: TGTGCCAGCAGTATGATGCGGGGGCTGGACTATGGCTACACCTTC
CDR3: CASSMMRGLDYGYTF

J: TRBJ2-3
size: NA
V: TRBV2
D: NA
DNA: TGTGCCAGCATTGAGGGCGGCACAGATACGCAGTATTTT
CDR3: CASIEGGTDTQYF

J: TRBJ1-5
size: NA
V: TRBV10-3
D: TRBD1
DNA: TGTGCCATCAGTGTGGGACAGGGGGCAGGTCAGCCCCAGCATTTT
CDR3: CAISVGQGAGQPQHF

J: TRBJ2-2
size: NA
V: TRBV2
D: NA
DNA: TGTGCCAGCAGTGCGGACAGCTCCCACACCGGGGAGCTGTTTTTT
CDR3: CASSADSSHTGELFF

J: TRBJ2-7
size: NA
V: TRBV5-1
D: NA
DNA: TGCGCCAGCAGCTTGGCTGGGGGCGTCGGGTACGAGCAGTACTTC
CDR3: CASSLAGGVGYEQYF

J: TRBJ1-6
size: NA
V: TRBV25-1
D: TRBD1
DNA: TGTGCCAGCAGTGGTGGGGACAGGGAGGTTTCACCCCTCCACTTT
CDR3: CASSGGDREVSPLHF

J: TRBJ2-3
size: NA
V: TRBV7-9
D: TRBD1
DNA: TGTGCCAGCAGCTTACGACAGGGTCTAGATACGCAGTATTTT
CDR3: CASSLRQGLDTQYF

J: TRBJ1-2
size: NA
V: TRBV7-9
D: TRBD1
DNA: TGTGCCAGCAGCCCAAGCGCCAGGGGGCCCGGCGGCTACACCTTC
CDR3: CASSPSARGPGGYTF

J: TRBJ2-7
size: once
V: TRBV6-5
D: TRBD1
DNA: TGTGCCAGCAGTTACTCCGGGACAGGGGGTACCTACGAGCAGTACTTC
CDR3: CASSYSGTGGTYEQYF

J: TRBJ2-7
size: few
V: TRBV4-1
D: TRBD2
DNA: TGCGCCAGCAGCCCTTCGGGACTAGCGGGGGAGTACGAGCAGTACTTC
CDR3: CASSPSGLAGEYEQYF

J: TRBJ1-4
size: NA
V: TRBV10-3
D: NA
DNA: TGTGCCATCAGTCAAGGGACGGGGGCAACTAATGAAAAACTGTTTTTT
CDR3: CAISQGTGATNEKLFF

J: TRBJ2-1
size: NA
V: TRBV7-9
D: TRBD2
DNA: TGTGCCAGCAGCTCCCGGACTAGCGGGGGGGCGGATGAGCAGTTCTTC
CDR3: CASSSRTSGGADEQFF

J: TRBJ1-6
size: NA
V: TRBV10-1
D: TRBD1
DNA: TGCGCCAGCCATACAGGACAGGAACCCCTCCACTTT
CDR3: CASHTGQEPLHF